The 21 T cell receptor beta chains presented below share a single source sample, sequenced in a study of blood T cell repertoires in COVID-19. Measured with immunoSEQ multiplex PCR; TCRdb has only the in-frame clones, and not every one. Found here are some 230,000 clones, about 88% of them singletons; the top ten hold 0.98%. The sequencing sample was made of peripheral blood. These receptors were collected from a man in his forties with acute or convalescent COVID-19.

V gene TRBV7-8 combines with J gene TRBJ2-1, with D possibly matching TRBD2 (6 bases). The CDR3 is made up of 13 amino acids. Germline-derived CDR1 and CDR2 are SGHVS and FQNEAQ. The V gene lost 5 bases and the J gene lost 9 bases, with 14 bases spanning the gap. The CDR3 nucleotides are TGTGCCAGCAGCCGACGGAGGGGCCGTGAGCAGTTCTTC. It translates to CASSRRRGREQFF.

The rearrangement uses TRBV19 and TRBJ1-5; D unresolved. The V end was cut by 2 bases, the J end by 2 bases, with 10 bases between. The germline V gene encodes CDR1 LNHDA and CDR2 SQIVND (reference sequence). CDR3 length: 15 amino acids. DNA for the CDR3: TGTGCCAGTAGTATATCGGGGTCAGGCAATCAGCCCCAGCATTTT. As protein: CASSISGSGNQPQHF.

The J gene is TRBJ2-2, the V gene TRBV5-1; D is possibly TRBD1 (5 bases). V lost 8 bases and J lost 1, with 9 bases in between. This CDR3 region has 13 residues. Germline V lookup: CDR1 SGHRS, CDR2 YFSETQ. The CDR3 spells CASQGLNTGELFF. The DNA of the CDR3 is TGCGCCAGTCAGGGCCTGAACACCGGGGAGCTGTTTTTT.

This clone was detected only a few times. The CDR3, as DNA: TGTGCCAGCAGCTTACAGGGGAGTCAGCCCCAGCATTTT. This codes for CASSLQGSQPQHF. V usage is TRBV7-2 and J usage is TRBJ1-5; weak D call: TRBD1 (6 bases). The CDR3 has 13 residues. Germline CDR1 SGHTA, CDR2 FQGNSA. The germline V and J ends were trimmed by 2 bases and 6 bases, with 8 bases remaining between them. Combining the CDR3 with reference TRBV7-2 and TRBJ1-5 gives the whole variable domain GAGVSQSPSNKVTEKGKDVELRCDPISGHTALYWYRQSLGQGLEFLIYFQGNSAPDKSGLPSDRFSAERTGGSVSTLTIQRTQQEDSAVYLCASSLQGSQPQHFGDGTRLSIL.

This clone turned up a few times. The chain has TRBV28 and TRBJ1-5, with 7 bases fitting TRBD1. Losses at the gene ends were 6 bases for V and 6 bases for J; bases not matched to a gene: 8. CDR1 is MDHEN, CDR2 SYDVKM, per germline. The CDR3 covers 14 residues. The CDR3 bases are TGTGCCAGCAGCTCTTACAGGGGTGGTCAGCCCCAGCATTTT. This codes for CASSSYRGGQPQHF.

This clone has more than one count but fewer than ten. The chain combines TRBV9 with TRBJ2-5; perhaps TRBD1 as D (5 bases). V was clipped by 4 bases and J by 2 bases, with 12 bases between them. This CDR3 contains 14 residues. Germline lookup yields CDR1 SGDLS and CDR2 YYNGEE. CDR3 residues: CASSPVGQQETQYF. DNA of the CDR3: TGTGCCAGCAGCCCGGTGGGGCAGCAAGAGACCCAGTACTTC.

The genes are TRBV6-2 or TRBV6-3 and TRBJ2-7; D is possibly TRBD2 (7 bases). Germline CDR1 reads MNHEY; CDR2 reads SVGEGT. Trimming removed 0 bases at V and 1 base at J, with 13 bases between. The CDR3 covers 16 residues. CDR3: CASSYSLRGPSYEQYF. Here the CDR3 DNA reads TGTGCCAGCAGTTACTCTTTGCGGGGGCCTTCCTACGAGCAGTACTTC.

The count of this clone is one. V usage is TRBV6-5 and J usage is TRBJ2-1, with 11 bases fitting TRBD2. The CDR3 totals 15 residues. The germline CDR1 and CDR2 sequences are MNHEY and SVGAGI. V shed 7 bases, J shed 3 bases, and the junction held 5 bases outside the gene matches. CDR3 coding DNA: TGTGCCAGCATCCTTGGGACTAGCGGCTACAATGAGCAGTTCTTC. Protein product: CASILGTSGYNEQFF.

This clone was seen only once. The chain employs TRBV7-2 and TRBJ2-3, with a weak D call TRBD2 (7 bases). CDR3 length equals 16 residues. Trimming took off 4 bases at V and 3 bases at J, with 17 bases between the two ends. Germline V gene lookup returns CDR1 SGHTA and CDR2 FQGNSA. For the CDR3, the DNA is TGTGCCAGCAGCTCAGCCCCGGGGGGCAGGACAGATACGCAGTATTTT. It codes for CASSSAPGGRTDTQYF.

The chain couples TRBV28 to TRBJ1-5; D may be TRBD1 (6 bases). Per germline, CDR1 MDHEN and CDR2 SYDVKM. The length of the CDR3 is 14 residues. Trimming left V 3 bases short and J 4 bases short, with 10 bases between. CDR3 coding DNA: TGTGCCAGCAGTTTGGACAGCGTAAATCAGCCCCAGCATTTT. It encodes CASSLDSVNQPQHF.

This chain joins TRBV12-5 and TRBJ1-6; D unresolved. This CDR3 is 15 amino acids long. V lost 4 bases and J 6 bases, leaving 13 bases between the germline ends. Germline CDR1 LGHNT, CDR2 FRNRAP. The CDR3 DNA follows: TGTGCTAGTGGTTCCCCCGGAGGGAGTAATTCACCCCTCCACTTT. Its protein is CASGSPGGSNSPLHF. Drawing the rest from reference TRBV12-5 and TRBJ1-6, the complete variable domain is DARVTQTPRHKVTEMGQEVTMRCQPILGHNTVFWYRQTMMQGLELLAYFRNRAPLDDSGMPKDRFSAEMPDATLATLKIQPSEPRDSAVYFCASGSPGGSNSPLHFGNGTRLTVT.

The V gene is TRBV19, the J gene TRBJ2-1, with D tentatively TRBD1 (6 bases). The ends were cut back, 3 bases at V and 2 bases at J, with 8 bases in the middle. Germline V gene data show CDR1 as LNHDA and CDR2 as SQIVND (reference sequence). The CDR3 consists of 14 residues. The CDR3 region is CASSMGATYNEQFF. CDR3 DNA sequence: TGTGCCAGTAGTATGGGGGCAACCTACAATGAGCAGTTCTTC.

J is TRBJ1-2 and V is TRBV5-6; possibly TRBD1 for D (5 bases). Per germline, CDR1 SGHDT and CDR2 YYEEEE. V lost 0 bases and J 3 bases, leaving 12 bases between the germline ends. The CDR3 spans 15 residues. CDR3 DNA sequence: TGTGCCAGCAGCTTGGGGTCGGCGGGACACTATGGCTACACCTTC. Protein sequence: CASSLGSAGHYGYTF.

The gene calls are TRBV6-5 and TRBJ2-7, with 7 bases fitting TRBD1. After removal of 6 bases from V and 4 bases from J, the junction contained 3 bases not matched to a gene. The CDR3 is 12 amino acids. The germline CDR1 and CDR2 sequences are MNHEY and SVGAGI. CDR3 nucleotide sequence: TGTGCCAGCAGCAGACAGGGTTACGAGCAGTACTTC. Its translation is CASSRQGYEQYF.

This clone was detected only once. The germline gene is not matched at one end of the junction; a read error may be the cause. The rearrangement joins TRBV19 to TRBJ2-5; TRBD2 is a possible D gene (7 bases). In germline, CDR1 is LNHDA, CDR2 SQIVND (reference sequence). The CDR3 extends over 16 amino acids. The CDR3 nucleotides are TGTGCCAGTAGCATAGGGGGAGGGGTAGGGGAAGAGACCCAGTACTTC. It specifies CASSIGGGVGEETQYF. Filled out from reference TRBV19 and TRBJ2-5, the complete variable domain reads DGGITQSPKYLFRKEGQNVTLSCEQNLNHDAMYWYRQDPGQGLRLIYYSQIVNDFQKGDIAEGYSVSREKKESFPLTVTSAQKNPTAFYLCASSIGGGVGEETQYFGPGTRLLVL.

This chain connects TRBV5-8 to TRBJ1-2; 7 bases line up with TRBD1. The CDR3 runs 14 residues. Germline V gene data show CDR1 as SGHTS and CDR2 as YDEGEE. The V segment lost 4 bases and the J segment 2 bases; nucleotides outside the gene matches: 5. As DNA, the CDR3 is TGTGCCAGCAGCCTTCAGGGACAGAACTATGGCTACACCTTC. Protein sequence: CASSLQGQNYGYTF. Combining the CDR3 with reference TRBV5-8 and TRBJ1-2 gives the whole variable domain EAGVTQSPTHLIKTRGQQATLRCSPISGHTSVYWYQQALGLGLQFLLWYDEGEERNRGNFPPRFSGRQFPNYSSELNVNALELEDSALYLCASSLQGQNYGYTFGSGTRLTVV.

The rearrangement joins TRBV5-1 to TRBJ2-5; possibly TRBD2 for D (5 bases). CDR3 length: 17 amino acids. Germline loops: CDR1 SGHRS, CDR2 YFSETQ. V shed 0 bases and J shed 5 bases, with 20 bases lying between them. CDR3 nucleotide sequence: TGCGCCAGCAGCTTGGGACTATCGACTATCCTGGGGGAGACCCAGTACTTC. Amino acids: CASSLGLSTILGETQYF.

The chain employs TRBV3-1 (or the pseudogene TRBV3-2) and TRBJ1-2, with D unclear. Germline V gene lookup returns CDR1 LGHDT and CDR2 YNNKEL (reference sequence). The CDR3 has 14 amino acids. The V end lost 5 bases, the J end lost 0 bases, and 10 bases lay between the germline ends. This chain's CDR3 is CASSTNQANYGYTF. CDR3 nucleotide sequence: TGTGCCAGCAGCACAAACCAGGCTAACTATGGCTACACCTTC.

This chain links TRBV5-4 with TRBJ2-3, with 9 bases matching TRBD2. Unmatched junction bases numbered 7, after V lost 4 bases and J lost 4 bases. The CDR3 runs to 15 residues. From germline, CDR1 is SGHNT and CDR2 YYREEE (reference sequence). This CDR3 is CASSPVGGGADTQYF. In DNA, the CDR3 is TGTGCCAGCAGCCCCGTCGGCGGGGGGGCAGATACGCAGTATTTT.

This chain links TRBV4-1 with TRBJ1-2; possibly TRBD1 for D (5 bases). Trimming removed 4 bases from V and 2 bases from J, with 14 bases in between. Germline V gene lookup returns CDR1 MGHRA and CDR2 YSYEKL. The CDR3 is 15 residues long. The CDR3, as DNA: TGCGCCAGCAGCCCCACCGGGACTCAGAACTATGGCTACACCTTC. It codes for CASSPTGTQNYGYTF.

The chain carries TRBV5-5 and TRBJ1-6; no firm D call. The germline V and J ends were trimmed by 0 bases and 8 bases, with 9 bases remaining between them. Germline V gene sequence: CDR1 SGHKS, CDR2 YYEKEE (reference sequence). CDR3 length: 14 residues. The CDR3 sequence: CASSLVAGDSPLHF. The CDR3 bases are TGTGCCAGCAGCTTGGTGGCAGGTGATTCACCCCTCCACTTT.